This is a list of T cell receptor beta chains from one sample in a study of graft-versus-host responses after intestinal transplantation. Measured with immunoSEQ multiplex PCR; TCRdb has only the in-frame clones, and not every one. The sample lists approximately 10,000 clones, about 80% seen once, with more than 30% in the top ten. The source material was PBMCs, sampled nearly 500 days after intestinal transplant. The receptors stem from a human patient who received an intestinal transplant, so some T cells may come from the graft donor. Both conserved end residues are part of each CDR3. The D gene is left open where the match is weak. Not every row has a clone size; where given, it reads once, few, many or a size class.

D gene,V gene,clone size,J gene,CDR3 protein,CDR3 DNA
-,TRBV9,once,TRBJ2-1,CASSVVGRDNEQFF,TGTGCCAGCAGCGTAGTTGGTAGGGACAATGAGCAGTTCTTC
TRBD2,TRBV6-5,-,TRBJ2-2,CASSFLAGGTGELFF,TGTGCCAGCAGTTTCCTAGCGGGAGGTACCGGGGAGCTGTTTTTT
-,TRBV9,-,TRBJ2-1,CASSGPAQFF,TGTGCCAGCAGCGGACCTGCGCAGTTCTTC
-,TRBV7-2,few,TRBJ2-3,CASSLGPFGTDTQYF,TGTGCCAGCAGCTTAGGCCCCTTTGGGACAGATACGCAGTATTTT
-,TRBV7-2,-,TRBJ1-4,CASSWGGGVGEKLFF,TGTGCCAGCAGCTGGGGGGGAGGGGTTGGTGAAAAACTGTTTTTT
-,TRBV4-3,-,TRBJ1-1,CASSPLLLGNTEAFF,TGCGCCAGCAGCCCCTTATTGTTAGGGAACACTGAAGCTTTCTTT
TRBD2,TRBV27,-,TRBJ2-3,CASTPREGCGRVCGTDTQYF,TGTGCCAGCACCCCCCGAGAGGGTTGCGGGAGAGTGTGTGGCACAGATACGCAGTATTTT
-,TRBV11-1,-,TRBJ2-1,CASSPTNSNEQFF,TGTGCCAGCAGCCCGACTAATTCAAATGAGCAGTTCTTC
-,TRBV28,-,TRBJ1-2,CASSLIGLGYTF,TGTGCCAGCAGTTTAATAGGACTAGGCTACACCTTC
TRBD1,TRBV2,-,TRBJ1-5,CASTRETGYQPQHF,TGTGCCAGCACCAGAGAGACAGGGTATCAGCCCCAGCATTTT
TRBD2,TRBV11-1,-,TRBJ2-3,CACLVGLAGRTDTQYF,TGTGCCTGCCTTGTCGGACTAGCGGGACGCACAGATACGCAGTATTTT
-,TRBV6-6,-,TRBJ2-2,CASSYYSTGELFF,TGTGCCAGCAGTTATTATTCGACCGGGGAGCTGTTTTTT
TRBD2,TRBV7-6,few,TRBJ2-1,CASSRSARELVGEQFF,TGTGCCAGCAGCCGCTCTGCGCGGGAGTTAGTTGGTGAGCAGTTCTTC
-,TRBV19,once,TRBJ1-2,CASSSNYGYTF,TGTGCCAGTAGTAGCAACTATGGCTACACCTTC
-,TRBV9,-,TRBJ2-3,CASSVGSRYTDTQYF,TGTGCCAGCAGCGTGGGGAGCAGATACACAGATACGCAGTATTTT
-,TRBV5-1,-,TRBJ2-2,CASSWKMTGLVPGELFF,TGCGCCAGCAGCTGGAAAATGACAGGACTAGTACCCGGGGAGCTGTTTTTT
-,TRBV25-1,-,TRBJ1-1,CASSDGYNTEAFF,TGTGCCAGCAGTGATGGGTATAACACTGAAGCTTTCTTT
-,TRBV29-1,-,TRBJ2-3,CSVDQQWDTQYF,TGCAGCGTTGATCAACAGTGGGATACGCAGTATTTT
-,TRBV7-8,-,TRBJ2-2,CASSPGSGTGGLFF,TGTGCCAGCAGCCCCGGGTCGGGGACCGGGGGGCTGTTTTTT
TRBD2,TRBV4-1,-,TRBJ2-5,CASSQDPGLAGGGETQYF,TGCGCCAGCAGCCAAGATCCCGGACTAGCGGGAGGGGGAGAGACCCAGTACTTC
-,TRBV30,-,TRBJ2-7,CAWSVGNEQYF,TGTGCCTGGAGTGTGGGCAACGAGCAGTACTTC
TRBD2,TRBV19,-,TRBJ2-5,CASTSSGTSGRKETQYF,TGTGCCAGTACCTCTTCCGGGACTAGCGGGAGAAAAGAGACCCAGTACTTC
-,TRBV5-1,once,TRBJ2-4,CASSLYRADIQYF,TGCGCCAGCAGCTTGTACAGGGCGGACATTCAGTACTTC
TRBD2,TRBV6-4,-,TRBJ2-1,CASSEGGRPYNEQFF,TGTGCCAGCAGTGAGGGCGGGAGGCCCTACAATGAGCAGTTCTTC
-,TRBV5-8,once,TRBJ2-2,CASSGWTGELFF,TGTGCCAGCAGCGGCTGGACCGGGGAGCTGTTTTTT
-,TRBV30,-,TRBJ1-5,CAWSMAGNQPQHF,TGTGCCTGGAGTATGGCAGGGAACCAGCCCCAGCATTTT
-,TRBV6-4,-,TRBJ2-2,CASSVANTGELFF,TGTGCCAGCAGTGTAGCGAACACCGGGGAGCTGTTTTTT
-,TRBV7-9,-,TRBJ2-3,CASSVMGDKYTDTQYF,TGTGCCAGCAGCGTAATGGGAGACAAATACACAGATACGCAGTATTTT
TRBD1,TRBV2,-,TRBJ2-5,CASRLGTGPRETQYF,TGTGCCAGCAGACTTGGGACAGGCCCTAGGGAGACCCAGTACTTC
TRBD2,TRBV4-2,-,TRBJ2-3,CASSQVYQAAGGSDDTQYF,TGTGCCAGCAGCCAAGTCTATCAAGCGGCGGGAGGGTCCGATGATACGCAGTATTTT
-,TRBV30,-,TRBJ1-2,CAWIGWETAGYTF,TGTGCCTGGATTGGTTGGGAGACGGCGGGCTACACCTTC
TRBD1,TRBV9,-,TRBJ2-1,CASSLLGQGSSYNEQFF,TGTGCCAGCAGCCTCCTTGGACAGGGTAGCTCCTACAATGAGCAGTTCTTC
TRBD1,TRBV7-6,-,TRBJ2-5,CASSSTGTGGETQYF,TGTGCCAGCAGTTCCACCGGGACAGGGGGGGAGACCCAGTACTTC
TRBD1,TRBV29-1,-,TRBJ1-4,CSVLGGENEKLFF,TGCAGCGTTTTAGGGGGCGAAAATGAAAAACTGTTTTTT
TRBD2,TRBV27,once,TRBJ2-1,CASSMGGLQQYNEQFF,TGTGCCAGCAGCATGGGGGGACTACAACAATACAATGAGCAGTTCTTC
TRBD2,TRBV2,-,TRBJ2-3,CASIGTSPDTQYF,TGTGCCAGCATCGGGACTAGCCCCGATACGCAGTATTTT
-,TRBV19,-,TRBJ1-1,CAKYRPGTTNTEAFF,TGTGCCAAATACCGGCCCGGGACAACGAACACTGAAGCTTTCTTT
TRBD1,TRBV11-2,-,TRBJ1-4,CASSLVGRGRTNEKLFF,TGTGCCAGCAGCTTAGTAGGCAGGGGGCGGACTAATGAAAAACTGTTTTTT
TRBD2,TRBV18,-,TRBJ2-5,CASSPGLAGVGGETQYF,TGTGCCAGCTCACCGGGGCTAGCGGGAGTTGGGGGAGAGACCCAGTACTTC
TRBD1,TRBV7-9,-,TRBJ1-4,CASSLGGTDNEKLFF,TGTGCCAGCAGCTTAGGAGGGACAGATAATGAAAAACTGTTTTTT
-,TRBV19,-,TRBJ2-7,CASSNSYEQYF,TGTGCCAGTAGTAACAGCTACGAGCAGTACTTC